The TCR beta chain described here comes from a study of blood T cell repertoires in COVID-19. Turning to the study itself: Researchers got acute and convalescent COVID-19 samples from the United States, Italy and Spain. Sources were T cells, B-cell-depleted T cells, or PBMCs; the material itself was cDNA or gDNA.

This CDR3 has 13 amino acids. V lost 1 base to trimming and J lost 12 bases, with 16 bases between them. The germline gives CDR1 SGHTA, CDR2 FQGTGA. Original methodology: Using reference gene primer amplification, nucleated cell counts were estimated. The method was immunoSEQ multiplex PCR; TCRdb's version includes in-frame clones alone and lacks a portion of them. That table gives V, J and clone size, and the DNA gave D and trimming. The sample yields nearly 200,000 clones, roughly 81% seen once. This TCR derives from a woman between 65 and 79 years old with active or convalescent COVID-19. Sequencing was done on a sample of peripheral blood. The J gene is TRBJ2-7, the V gene TRBV7-3; no definite D call. The CDR3 sequence: CASSLNPGSLMYF. In nucleotides, the CDR3 is TGTGCCAGCAGCTTAAACCCCGGGTCTCTTATGTACTTC.